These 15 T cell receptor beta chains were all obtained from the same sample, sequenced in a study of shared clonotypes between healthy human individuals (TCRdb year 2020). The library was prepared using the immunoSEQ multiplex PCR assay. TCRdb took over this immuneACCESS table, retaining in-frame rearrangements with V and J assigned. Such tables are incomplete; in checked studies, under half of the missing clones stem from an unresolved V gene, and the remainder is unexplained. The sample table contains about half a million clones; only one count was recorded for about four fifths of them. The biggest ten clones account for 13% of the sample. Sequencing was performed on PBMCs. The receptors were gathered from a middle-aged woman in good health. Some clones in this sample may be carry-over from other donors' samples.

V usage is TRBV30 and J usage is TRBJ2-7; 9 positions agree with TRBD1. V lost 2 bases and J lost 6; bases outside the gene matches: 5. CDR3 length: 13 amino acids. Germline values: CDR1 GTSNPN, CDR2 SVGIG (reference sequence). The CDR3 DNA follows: TGTGCCTGGAGTCCACAGGGGGCCGGCGAGCAGTACTTC. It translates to CAWSPQGAGEQYF.

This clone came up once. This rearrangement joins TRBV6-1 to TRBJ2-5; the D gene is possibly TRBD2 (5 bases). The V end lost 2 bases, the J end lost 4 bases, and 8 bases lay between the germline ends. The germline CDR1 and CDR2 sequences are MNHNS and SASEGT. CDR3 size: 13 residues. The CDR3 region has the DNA TGTGCCAGCAGTGAAATTCGGGGAGAGACCCAGTACTTC. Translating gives CASSEIRGETQYF.

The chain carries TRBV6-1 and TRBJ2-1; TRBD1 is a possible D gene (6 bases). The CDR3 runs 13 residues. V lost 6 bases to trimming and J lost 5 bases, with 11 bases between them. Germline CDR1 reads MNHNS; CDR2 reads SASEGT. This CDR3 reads CASREAGDNEQFF. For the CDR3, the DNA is TGTGCCAGCAGAGAGGCAGGGGACAATGAGCAGTTCTTC.

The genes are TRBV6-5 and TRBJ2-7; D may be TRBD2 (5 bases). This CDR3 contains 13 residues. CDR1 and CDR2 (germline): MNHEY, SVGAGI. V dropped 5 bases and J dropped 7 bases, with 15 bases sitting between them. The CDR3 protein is CASSRLGIWEQYF. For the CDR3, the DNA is TGTGCCAGCAGTCGCCTCGGGATTTGGGAGCAGTACTTC.

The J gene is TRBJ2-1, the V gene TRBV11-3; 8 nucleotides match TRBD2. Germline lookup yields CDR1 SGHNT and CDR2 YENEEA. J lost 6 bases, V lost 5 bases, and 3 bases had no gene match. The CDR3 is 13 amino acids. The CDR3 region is CASSPRGGNEQFF. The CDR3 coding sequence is TGTGCCAGCAGCCCCCGGGGGGGCAATGAGCAGTTCTTC.

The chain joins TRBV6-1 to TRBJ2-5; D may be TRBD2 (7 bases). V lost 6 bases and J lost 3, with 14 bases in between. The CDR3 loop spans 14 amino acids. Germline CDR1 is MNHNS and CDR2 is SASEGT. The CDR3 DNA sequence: TGTGCCAGCAGGAAGGGGGGGGGCAAAGAGACCCAGTACTTC. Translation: CASRKGGGKETQYF.

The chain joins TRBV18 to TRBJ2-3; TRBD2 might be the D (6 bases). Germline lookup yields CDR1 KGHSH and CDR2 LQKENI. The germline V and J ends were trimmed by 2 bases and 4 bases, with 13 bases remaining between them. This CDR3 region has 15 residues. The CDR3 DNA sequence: TGTGCCAGCTCACCATTGGCAGGCGGGGCAGATACGCAGTATTTT. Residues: CASSPLAGGADTQYF.

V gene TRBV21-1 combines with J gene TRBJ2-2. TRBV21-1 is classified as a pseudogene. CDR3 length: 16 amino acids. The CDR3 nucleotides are TGTGCCAGCAGCAAAGGGCCCGGACGGTCCACCGGGGAGCTGTTTTTT. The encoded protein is CASSKGPGRSTGELFF.

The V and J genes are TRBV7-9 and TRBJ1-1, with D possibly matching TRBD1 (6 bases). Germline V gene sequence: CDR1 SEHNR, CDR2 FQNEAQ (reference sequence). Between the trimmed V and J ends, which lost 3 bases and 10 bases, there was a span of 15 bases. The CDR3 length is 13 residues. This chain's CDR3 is CASSFSGTRGAFF. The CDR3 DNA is TGTGCCAGCAGCTTCTCCGGGACACGAGGAGCTTTCTTT.

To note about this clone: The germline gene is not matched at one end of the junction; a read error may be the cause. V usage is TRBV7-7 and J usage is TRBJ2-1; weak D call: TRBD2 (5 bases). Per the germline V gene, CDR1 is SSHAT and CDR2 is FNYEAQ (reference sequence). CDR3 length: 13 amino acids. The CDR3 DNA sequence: TGTGCTAGCAGCCTAACTAGCTACAATGAGCAGTTCTTC. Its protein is CASSLTSYNEQFF.

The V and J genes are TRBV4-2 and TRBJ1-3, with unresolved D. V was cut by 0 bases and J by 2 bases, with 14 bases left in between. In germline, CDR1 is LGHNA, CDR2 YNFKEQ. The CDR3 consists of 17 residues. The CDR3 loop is CASSQDVGRLPGNTIYF. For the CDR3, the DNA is TGTGCCAGCAGCCAAGACGTAGGGAGGCTCCCTGGAAACACCATATATTTT.

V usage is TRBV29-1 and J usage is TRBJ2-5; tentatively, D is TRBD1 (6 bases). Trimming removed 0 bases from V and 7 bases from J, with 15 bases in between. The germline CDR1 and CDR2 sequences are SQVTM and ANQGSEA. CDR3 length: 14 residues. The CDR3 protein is CSVEEHRASGTQYF. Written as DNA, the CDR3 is TGCAGCGTTGAAGAGCACAGGGCTTCCGGGACCCAGTACTTC.

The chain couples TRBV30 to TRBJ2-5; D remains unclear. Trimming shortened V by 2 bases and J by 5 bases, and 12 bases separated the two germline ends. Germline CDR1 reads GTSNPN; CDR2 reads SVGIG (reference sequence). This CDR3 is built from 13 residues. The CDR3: CAWSRAFRETQYF. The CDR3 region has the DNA TGTGCCTGGAGTAGGGCCTTCCGGGAGACCCAGTACTTC.

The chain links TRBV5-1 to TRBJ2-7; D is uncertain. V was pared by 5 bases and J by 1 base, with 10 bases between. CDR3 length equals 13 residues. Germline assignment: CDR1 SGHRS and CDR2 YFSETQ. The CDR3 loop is CASRLVASYEQYF. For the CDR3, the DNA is TGCGCCAGCAGGCTAGTAGCTTCCTACGAGCAGTACTTC.

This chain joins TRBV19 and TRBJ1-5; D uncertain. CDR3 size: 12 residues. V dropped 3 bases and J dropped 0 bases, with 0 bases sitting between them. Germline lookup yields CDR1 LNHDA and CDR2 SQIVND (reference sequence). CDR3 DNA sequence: TGTGCCAGTAGTATTAGCAATCAGCCCCAGCATTTT. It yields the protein CASSISNQPQHF.